Listed here are 16 T cell receptor beta chains from one sample, sequenced in a study of blood T cells in healthy people across ages. Using a J-beta primer mix together with a sample-barcoded 5' primer, a second PCR was run for about 6 to 12 cycles. In TCRdb, the 5' RACE reads were re-called with MiXCR into one record per CDR3 protein. The table lists almost 800,000 distinct CDR3 sequences, roughly 50% of them singletons. Sequenced material: blood. The receptors derive from a young man in good health.

This clonotype was seen a few times. The genes are TRBV20-1 and TRBJ1-2; possible D gene TRBD1, 5 bases. CDR1 DFQATT and CDR2 SNEGSKA come from the germline V gene (reference sequence). Trimming left V 6 bases short and J 8 bases short, with 10 bases between. This CDR3 contains 10 residues. CDR3 bases: TGCAGTGCGGAAGACAGAGGCTACACCTTC. Protein sequence: CSAEDRGYTF.

The chain uses TRBV30 and TRBJ2-7; D uncertain. V was trimmed by 2 bases and J by 5 bases, leaving 16 bases between them. This CDR3 spans 14 amino acids. Germline CDR1 reads GTSNPN; CDR2 reads SVGIG (reference sequence). CDR3 sequence reads: CAWSPTGWYHEQYF. The CDR3 bases are TGTGCCTGGAGTCCCACGGGTTGGTACCACGAGCAGTACTTC.

The genes are TRBV7-4 and TRBJ2-3; 16 positions agree with TRBD2. CDR1 and CDR2 from the germline V gene are SGHVT and SQSDAQ. After removal of 3 bases from V and 2 bases from J, the junction contained 5 bases not matched to a gene. This CDR3 is 18 amino acids long. The DNA for the CDR3 is TGTGCCAGCAGCTTGCCGGGACTAGCGGGAGGGCACACAGATACGCAGTATTTT. Protein sequence: CASSLPGLAGGHTDTQYF.

The gene calls are TRBV20-1 and TRBJ2-3; 10 bases align to TRBD2. V lost 5 bases to trimming and J lost 4 bases; unmatched junction nucleotides: 9. Germline V gives CDR1 DFQATT, CDR2 SNEGSKA (reference sequence). This CDR3 is 15 amino acids long. The CDR3 here is CSAASGSWFADTQYF. As DNA, the CDR3 is TGCAGTGCTGCTAGCGGGAGCTGGTTCGCAGATACGCAGTATTTT.

The gene calls are TRBV3-1 and TRBJ2-7; D is uncertain. Per germline, CDR1 LGHDT and CDR2 YNNKEL (reference sequence). Trimming removed 0 bases at V and 5 bases at J, with 11 bases between. The CDR3 contains 14 residues. The CDR3, as DNA: TGTGCCAGCAGCCAAGATCTTAACAAAAACGAGCAGTACTTC. Translating gives CASSQDLNKNEQYF.

The V and J genes are TRBV6-2 or TRBV6-3 and TRBJ1-1, with TRBD1 matching over 9 bases. CDR1 and CDR2 from the germline V gene are MNHEY and SVGEGT. CDR3 length equals 13 residues. Trimming removed 8 bases from V and 8 bases from J; junction bases left unmatched: 9. CDR3 sequence reads: CASVGQGLGEAFF. The CDR3 nucleotides are TGTGCCAGCGTGGGACAGGGACTTGGCGAAGCTTTCTTT.

This chain links TRBV14 with TRBJ1-1, with D possibly matching TRBD1 (5 bases). The V end lost 3 bases, the J end lost 7 bases, and 12 bases lay between the germline ends. The CDR3 runs to 13 residues. The germline V gene encodes CDR1 SGHDN and CDR2 FVKESK. This CDR3 is CASSQWRGGEAFF. As DNA, the CDR3 is TGTGCCAGCAGCCAGTGGCGGGGGGGTGAAGCTTTCTTT.

Note on this clonotype: Being one base from a much bigger clone, this may be a read error. The chain couples TRBV20-1 to TRBJ2-7; 8 bases are shared with TRBD1. The CDR3 runs to 15 residues. Germline loops: CDR1 DFQATT, CDR2 SNEGSKA (reference sequence). Trimming cost V 5 bases and J 4 bases; bases outside gene matches: 13. CDR3 in amino acids: CSAGGTGWAEYEQYF. The CDR3 region has the DNA TGCAGTGCTGGGGGGACAGGTTGGGCAGAGTACGAGCAGTACTTC.

Regarding this clonotype: A read error may produce the germline difference seen at one junction end. V and J are TRBV29-1 and TRBJ1-6; D is undetermined. Germline loops: CDR1 SQVTM, CDR2 ANQGSEA. The CDR3 is made up of 11 amino acids. Here the CDR3 reads CSVDFYSPPHF. CDR3 coding DNA: TGCAGCGTTGATTTCTATTCACCCCCCCACTTT.

The J gene is TRBJ2-1, the V gene TRBV2, with D perhaps matching TRBD1 or TRBD2 (6 bases each). This CDR3 comprises 12 residues. Trimming shortened V by 0 bases and J by 15 bases, and 12 bases separated the two germline ends. The V gene's germline CDR1 is SNHLY and CDR2 FYNNEI. The DNA of the CDR3 is TGTGCCAGCAGTGAAGCGGCCGGGGGCCGGTTCTTC. The encoded protein is CASSEAAGGRFF.

This clonotype came up a few times. The gene calls are TRBV7-9 and TRBJ1-1; the D is unclear. Germline lookup yields CDR1 SEHNR and CDR2 FQNEAQ (reference sequence). Between the trimmed V and J ends, which lost 3 bases and 1 base, there was a span of 3 bases. The CDR3 covers 12 residues. The CDR3 bases are TGTGCCAGCAGCTTTAAGAACACTGAAGCTTTCTTT. It is translated as CASSFKNTEAFF. Full variable domain (outside the CDR3, taken from reference TRBV7-9 and TRBJ1-1): DTGVSQNPRHKITKRGQNVTFRCDPISEHNRLYWYRQTLGQGPEFLTYFQNEAQLEKSRLLSDRFSAERPKGSFSTLEIQRTEQGDSAMYLCASSFKNTEAFFGQGTRLTVV.

This rearrangement joins TRBV20-1 to TRBJ2-1; D unclear. The germline V gene has CDR1 DFQATT and CDR2 SNEGSKA (reference sequence). The length of the CDR3 is 17 residues. Trimming cost V 2 bases and J 7 bases, with 24 bases left between them. Here the CDR3 reads CSARNVQRWEEWNEQFF. CDR3 DNA sequence: TGCAGTGCTAGAAACGTTCAGAGGTGGGAAGAGTGGAATGAGCAGTTCTTC.

With respect to this clonotype: With a much larger clone just one base away, this may be a read error. V gene TRBV29-1 combines with J gene TRBJ2-3; 12 nucleotides line up with TRBD2. Per germline, CDR1 SQVTM and CDR2 ANQGSEA. The ends lost 6 bases at V and 6 bases at J; junction bases unmatched: 7. This CDR3 contains 14 residues. CDR3: CSVQTSGGMDTQYF. CDR3 DNA sequence: TGCAGCGTGCAGACTAGCGGGGGAATGGATACGCAGTATTTT.

The chain couples TRBV7-2 to TRBJ2-3; D ambiguous. CDR1 is SGHTA and CDR2 is FQGNSA in the germline V gene. This CDR3 comprises 15 residues. V was pared by 1 base and J by 5 bases, with 13 bases between. For the CDR3, the DNA is TGTGCCAGCAGCTTAGTCAGCGACGGGTTAGATACGCAGTATTTT. The encoded protein is CASSLVSDGLDTQYF.

The chain carries TRBV2 and TRBJ1-5; D is possibly TRBD1 (5 bases). The length of the CDR3 is 15 residues. V was cut by 6 bases and J by 6 bases, with 18 bases left in between. Looked up from germline, CDR1 is SNHLY and CDR2 is FYNNEI. The CDR3 nucleotides are TGTGCCAGCAGGGTTTCAGGGACTTTGGGTCAGCCCCAGCATTTT. Its translation: CASRVSGTLGQPQHF. Variable domain in full (rest from reference TRBV2 and TRBJ1-5): EPEVTQTPSHQVTQMGQEVILRCVPISNHLYFYWYRQILGQKVEFLVSFYNNEISEKSEIFDDQFSVERPDGSNFTLKIRSTKLEDSAMYFCASRVSGTLGQPQHFGDGTRLSIL.

This clonotype was counted only a few times. The V and J genes are TRBV29-1 and TRBJ2-7, with TRBD2 identical over 9 bases. Trimming at V came to 0 bases and at J to 2 bases, leaving 5 bases not matched to a gene. The germline V gene encodes CDR1 SQVTM and CDR2 ANQGSEA. The CDR3 has 15 amino acids. DNA of the CDR3: TGCAGCGTTGAAGAACCTATAGCGGGAGCCTACGAGCAGTACTTC. Its translation: CSVEEPIAGAYEQYF.